Only a few counts were recorded for the clone carrying this T cell receptor beta chain. Its antigen is not identified. These data originate in a study of T cells in Graves' hyperthyroidism and ophthalmopathy. Turning to the study itself: Prior to any treatment, at the point of initial diagnosis, peripheral blood was collected. Study outcomes and limitations: Ophthalmopathy was separated from stable hyperthyroidism by a 13 V-J model.

Amplification targeted TCR beta CDR3 regions from RNA transcripts. During a first-round RT-PCR of the TCR CDR3, the HTBI primer set was used. TCRdb re-derived calls from the multiplex PCR reads in MiXCR, one entry per CDR3 protein. The repertoire holds more than 600,000 distinct CDR3 sequences, with about 17% as singletons. The CDR3 contains 15 residues. The germline V gene encodes CDR1 SGHVS and CDR2 FQNEAQ. The J segment lost 0 bases and the V segment lost 6 bases, leaving 8 bases of the junction unmatched. The source is a man aged 18 to 35 with Graves' hyperthyroidism. The sequenced sample was blood. This chain joins TRBV7-8 and TRBJ2-7, with 7 nucleotides matching TRBD2. CDR3 protein: CASSFGEGSSYEQYF. CDR3 in DNA: TGTGCCAGCAGTTTCGGGGAGGGAAGCTCCTACGAGCAGTACTTC.